This T cell receptor (beta chain) was observed in a study of breast tumors, draining lymph nodes, adjacent tissues listed by TCRdb under 2016. Background for the entire study: The study compared TCR beta repertoires across tumor, adjacent nontumor tissue and axillary lymph nodes from breast cancer patients. The study was designed to assess the relationships and possible T-cell exchange between tumor, surrounding tissue and draining lymph node repertoires in human breast cancer.

Overall results and qualifications from the work: T-cell repertoire diversity in tumors was found to be lower than in lymph nodes but higher than in nontumor tissue, and preferential V and J gene usage was observed. The similarity between tumor and nontumor tissue repertoires was significantly greater in luminal-like breast cancer than in basal-like breast cancer. The conclusion that tumor T cells originate in lymph nodes was presented as consistent with a hypothesis rather than as directly demonstrated. The data were considered consistent with most tumor T cells being derived from the lymph node and subsequently expanding within tumor tissue.

This clonotype occurred a few times. It lacks a known antigen. This sequence may be a read error, since a much larger clone differs from it by one base. The sequencer listed for this sample is Illumina HiSeq 2000. Multiplex PCR amplification was used to generate the TCR beta chain libraries. The amplified TCR beta chain products were analyzed by high-throughput sequencing. The raw public data were reprocessed by TCRdb itself: fastp quality trimming at Q25, MiXCR clonotype calling, in-frame beta chains only. Entries are consolidated by CDR3 protein sequence, retaining the most common genes and DNA. This sample is represented by more than 20,000 distinct CDR3 sequences; approximately 23% of them were singletons. The top ten clones comprise 13% of the sample. CDR1 and CDR2 (LNHDA, SQIVND) derive from the germline V gene (reference sequence). Unmatched junction bases come to 0, with V trimmed by 2 bases and J by 8 bases. The CDR3 holds 12 amino acids from the cysteine to the phenylalanine. Left in the record is the CDR3 DNA by itself, 36 bases read in frame from the first base.

The clonotype was recovered from a female donor with breast cancer. Some clones in this sample may be carry-over from other donors' samples. The chain employs TRBV19 and TRBJ2-1; 7 central nucleotides agree with TRBD2. Sequencing was done on a sample of breast tumor tissue. The CDR3 reads as follows: CASSITSDEQFF. The sequenced DNA: TGTGCCAGTAGTATAACTAGCGATGAGCAGTTCTTC.